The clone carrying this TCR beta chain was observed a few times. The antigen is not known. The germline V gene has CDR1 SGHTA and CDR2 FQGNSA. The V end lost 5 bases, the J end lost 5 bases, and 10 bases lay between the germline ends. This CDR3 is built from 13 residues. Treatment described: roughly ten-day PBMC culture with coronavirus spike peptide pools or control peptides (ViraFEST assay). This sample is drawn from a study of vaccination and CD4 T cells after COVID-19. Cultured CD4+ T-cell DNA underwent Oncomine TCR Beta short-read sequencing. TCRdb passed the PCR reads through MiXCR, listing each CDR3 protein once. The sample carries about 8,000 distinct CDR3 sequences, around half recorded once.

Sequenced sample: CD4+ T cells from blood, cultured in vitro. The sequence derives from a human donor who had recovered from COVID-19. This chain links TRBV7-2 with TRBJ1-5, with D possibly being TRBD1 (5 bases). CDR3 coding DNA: TGTGCCAGCAGCGGGGGTGGGTATCAGCCCCAGCATTTT. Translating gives CASSGGGYQPQHF.